This T cell receptor (beta chain) was recovered during a study of shared clonotypes between healthy human individuals. Study background: Each donor's CD4 naive and CD4 memory cells filled three plates apiece, CD8 naive two, and CD8 memory one.

The V end was cut by 0 bases, the J end by 6 bases, with 9 bases between. The CDR3 length is 14 residues. Germline V gives CDR1 SGHRS, CDR2 YFSETQ. Clones were read by immunoSEQ multiplex PCR, and TCRdb kept only the in-frame ones, dropping some. The sample holds 2 million to 3 million clones; more than 85% are singletons and the top ten take about 0.38%. The CD4+ fraction was divided into a CD45RA+ naive subset and a CD45RA-negative memory subset. V is TRBV5-1 and J is TRBJ2-2; D possibly corresponds to TRBD1 (6 bases). The source is a man aged 18 to 30 in good health. Some clones in this sample may be carry-over from other donors' samples. Specimen: naive CD4+ T cells from PBMCs. As to subset: CD45RA+ positively selected. This chain's CDR3 is CASSLAGVSGELFF. The CDR3 DNA sequence: TGCGCCAGCAGCTTGGCAGGGGTCTCCGGGGAGCTGTTTTTT.